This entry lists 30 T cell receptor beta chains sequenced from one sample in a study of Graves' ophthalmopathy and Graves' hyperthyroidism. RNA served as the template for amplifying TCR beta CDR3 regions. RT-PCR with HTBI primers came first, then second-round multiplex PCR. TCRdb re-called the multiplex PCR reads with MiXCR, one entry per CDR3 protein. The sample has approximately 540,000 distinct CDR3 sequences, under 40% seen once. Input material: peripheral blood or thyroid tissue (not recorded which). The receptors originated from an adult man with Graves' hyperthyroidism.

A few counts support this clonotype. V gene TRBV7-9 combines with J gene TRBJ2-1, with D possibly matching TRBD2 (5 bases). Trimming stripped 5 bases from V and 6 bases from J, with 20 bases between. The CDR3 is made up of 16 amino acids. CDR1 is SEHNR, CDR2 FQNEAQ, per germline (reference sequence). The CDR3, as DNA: TGTGCCAGCAGCCCCGAGGCGGGTTCCGGGCGCAATGAGCAGTTCTTC. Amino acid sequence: CASSPEAGSGRNEQFF.

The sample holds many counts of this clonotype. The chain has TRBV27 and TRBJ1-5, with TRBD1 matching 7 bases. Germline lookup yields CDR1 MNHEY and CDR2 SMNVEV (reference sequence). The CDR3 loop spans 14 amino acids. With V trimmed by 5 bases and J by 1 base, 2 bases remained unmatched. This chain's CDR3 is CASSEQGSNQPQHF. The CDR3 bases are TGTGCCAGCAGTGAACAGGGGAGCAATCAGCCCCAGCATTTT.

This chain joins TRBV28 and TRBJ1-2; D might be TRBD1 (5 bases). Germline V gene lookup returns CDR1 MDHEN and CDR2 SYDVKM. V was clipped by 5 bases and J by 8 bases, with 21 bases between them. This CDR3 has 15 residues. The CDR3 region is CASSTSGTTSRGYTF. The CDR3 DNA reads TGTGCCAGCAGTACATCCGGGACGACTTCTCGGGGCTACACCTTC.

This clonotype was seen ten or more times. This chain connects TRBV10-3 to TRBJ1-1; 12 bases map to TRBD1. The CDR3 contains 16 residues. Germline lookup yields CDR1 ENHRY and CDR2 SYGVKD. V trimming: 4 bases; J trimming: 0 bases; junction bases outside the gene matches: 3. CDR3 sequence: CAISGGTGGMNTEAFF. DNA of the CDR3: TGTGCCATCAGTGGGGGGACAGGGGGCATGAACACTGAAGCTTTCTTT.

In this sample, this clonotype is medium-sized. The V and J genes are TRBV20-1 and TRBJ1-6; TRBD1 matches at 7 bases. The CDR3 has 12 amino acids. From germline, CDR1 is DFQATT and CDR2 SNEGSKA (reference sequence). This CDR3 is CRARQGNSPLHF. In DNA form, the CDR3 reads TGCAGGGCAAGACAGGGAAATTCACCCCTCCACTTT.

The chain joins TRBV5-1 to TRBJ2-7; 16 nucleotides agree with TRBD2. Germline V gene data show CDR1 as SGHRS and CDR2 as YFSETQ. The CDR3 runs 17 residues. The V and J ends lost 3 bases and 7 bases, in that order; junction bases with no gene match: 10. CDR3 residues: CASSSGLAGGRYNEQYF. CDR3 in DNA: TGCGCCAGCAGCTCGGGACTAGCGGGAGGGCGCTACAATGAGCAGTACTTC.

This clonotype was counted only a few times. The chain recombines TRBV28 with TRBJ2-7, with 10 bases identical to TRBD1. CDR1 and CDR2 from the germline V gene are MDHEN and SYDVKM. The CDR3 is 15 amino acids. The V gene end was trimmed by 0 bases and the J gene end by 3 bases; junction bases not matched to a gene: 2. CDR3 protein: CASSLWDRGDYEQYF. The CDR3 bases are TGTGCCAGCAGTTTATGGGACAGGGGGGACTACGAGCAGTACTTC.

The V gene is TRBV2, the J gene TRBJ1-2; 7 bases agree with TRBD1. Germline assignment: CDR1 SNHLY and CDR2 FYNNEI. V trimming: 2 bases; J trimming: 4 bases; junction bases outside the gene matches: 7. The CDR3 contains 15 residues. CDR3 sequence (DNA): TGTGCCAGCAGTGAATTAGGGGGCTTATTCTATGGCTACACCTTC. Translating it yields CASSELGGLFYGYTF.

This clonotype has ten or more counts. CDR3: CSASKGETQYF. DNA of the CDR3: TGCAGTGCTTCTAAGGGGGAGACCCAGTACTTC. The gene calls are TRBV20-1 and TRBJ2-5, with D possibly TRBD1 on 5 matching bases. V was pared by 5 bases and J by 5 bases, with 9 bases between. Germline lookup yields CDR1 DFQATT and CDR2 SNEGSKA (reference sequence). The CDR3 sequence is 11 residues long.

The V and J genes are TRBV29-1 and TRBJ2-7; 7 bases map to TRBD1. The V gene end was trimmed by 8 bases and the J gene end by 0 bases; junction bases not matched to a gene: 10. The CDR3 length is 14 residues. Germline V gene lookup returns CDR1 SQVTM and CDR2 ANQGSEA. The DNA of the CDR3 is TGCAGCTTCCGAGGACAGGCCAACTCCTACGAGCAGTACTTC. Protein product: CSFRGQANSYEQYF.

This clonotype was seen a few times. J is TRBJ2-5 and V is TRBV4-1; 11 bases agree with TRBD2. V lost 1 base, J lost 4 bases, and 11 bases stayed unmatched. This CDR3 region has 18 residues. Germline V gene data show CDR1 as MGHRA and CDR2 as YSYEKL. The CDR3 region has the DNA TGCGCCAGCAGCCAAGGAAGAGCTAGCGGGGGGCCGGTAGAGACCCAGTACTTC. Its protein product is CASSQGRASGGPVETQYF.

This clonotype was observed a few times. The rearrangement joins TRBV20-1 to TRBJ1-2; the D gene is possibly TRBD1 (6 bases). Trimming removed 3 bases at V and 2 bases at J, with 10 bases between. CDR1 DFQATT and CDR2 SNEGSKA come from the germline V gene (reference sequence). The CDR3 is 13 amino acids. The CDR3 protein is CSASPTGNYGYTF. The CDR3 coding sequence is TGCAGTGCTAGCCCCACAGGGAACTATGGCTACACCTTC.

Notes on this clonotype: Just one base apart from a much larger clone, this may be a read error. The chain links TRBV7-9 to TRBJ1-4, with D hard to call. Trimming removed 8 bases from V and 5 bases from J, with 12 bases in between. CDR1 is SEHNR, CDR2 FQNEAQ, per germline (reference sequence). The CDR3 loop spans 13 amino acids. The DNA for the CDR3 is TGTGCCAGCGGCCAACAGAAGAATGAAAAACTGTTTTTT. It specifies CASGQQKNEKLFF.

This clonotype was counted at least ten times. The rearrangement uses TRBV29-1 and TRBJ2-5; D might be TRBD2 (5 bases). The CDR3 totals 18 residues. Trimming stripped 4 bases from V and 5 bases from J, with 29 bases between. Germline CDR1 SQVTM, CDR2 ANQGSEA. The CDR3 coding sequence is TGCAGCGTTGTCCGAGCCCGCGTGGCAGGAGGAGTCACGGAGACCCAGTACTTC. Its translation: CSVVRARVAGGVTETQYF.

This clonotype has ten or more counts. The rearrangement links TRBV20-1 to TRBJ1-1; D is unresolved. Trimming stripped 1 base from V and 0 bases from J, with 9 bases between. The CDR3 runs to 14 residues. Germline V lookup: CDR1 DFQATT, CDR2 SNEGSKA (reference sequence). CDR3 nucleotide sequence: TGCAGTGCTAGAGGCATAGGGATGAACACTGAAGCTTTCTTT. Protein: CSARGIGMNTEAFF.

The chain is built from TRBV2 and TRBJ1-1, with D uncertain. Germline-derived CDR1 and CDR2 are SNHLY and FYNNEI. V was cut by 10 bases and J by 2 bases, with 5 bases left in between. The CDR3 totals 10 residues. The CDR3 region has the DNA TGTGCCAACAAAAACACTGAAGCTTTCTTT. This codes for CANKNTEAFF. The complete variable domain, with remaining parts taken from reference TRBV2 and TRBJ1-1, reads EPEVTQTPSHQVTQMGQEVILRCVPISNHLYFYWYRQILGQKVEFLVSFYNNEISEKSEIFDDQFSVERPDGSNFTLKIRSTKLEDSAMYFCANKNTEAFFGQGTRLTVV.

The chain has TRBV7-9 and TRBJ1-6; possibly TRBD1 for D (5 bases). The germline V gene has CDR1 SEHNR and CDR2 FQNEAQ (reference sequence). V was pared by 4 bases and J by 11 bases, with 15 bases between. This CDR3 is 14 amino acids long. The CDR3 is CASSSSGLAAPLHF. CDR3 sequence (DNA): TGTGCCAGCAGCTCCTCGGGACTAGCGGCACCCCTCCACTTT.

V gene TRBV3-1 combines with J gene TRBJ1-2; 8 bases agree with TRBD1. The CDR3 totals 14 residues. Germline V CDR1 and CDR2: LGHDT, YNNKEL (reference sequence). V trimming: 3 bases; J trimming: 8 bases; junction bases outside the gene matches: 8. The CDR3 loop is CASSHPPTGGGYTF. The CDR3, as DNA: TGTGCCAGCAGCCACCCACCCACAGGGGGAGGCTACACCTTC.

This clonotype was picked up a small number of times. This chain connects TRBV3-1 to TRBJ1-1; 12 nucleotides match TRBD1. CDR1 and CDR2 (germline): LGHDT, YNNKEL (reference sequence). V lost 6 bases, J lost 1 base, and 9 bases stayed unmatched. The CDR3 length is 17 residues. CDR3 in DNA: TGTGCCAGCAGACCGGGACAGGGGGCAGTCGGGAACACTGAAGCTTTCTTT. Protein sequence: CASRPGQGAVGNTEAFF.

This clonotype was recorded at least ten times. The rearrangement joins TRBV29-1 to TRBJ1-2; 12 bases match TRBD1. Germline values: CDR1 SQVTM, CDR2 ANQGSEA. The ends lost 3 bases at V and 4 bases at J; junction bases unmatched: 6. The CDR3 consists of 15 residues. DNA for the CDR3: TGCAGCGTTGATTCTGGGACAGGGGGCACCTATGGCTACACCTTC. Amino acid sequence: CSVDSGTGGTYGYTF.

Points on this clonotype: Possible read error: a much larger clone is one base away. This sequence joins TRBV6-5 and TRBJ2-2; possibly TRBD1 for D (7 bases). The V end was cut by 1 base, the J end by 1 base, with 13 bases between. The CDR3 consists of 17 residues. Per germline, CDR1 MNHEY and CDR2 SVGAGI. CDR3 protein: CASSYYRGTENTGELFF. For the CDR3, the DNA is TGTGCCAGCAGTTACTACCGCGGGACAGAGAACACCGGGGAGCTGTTTTTT.

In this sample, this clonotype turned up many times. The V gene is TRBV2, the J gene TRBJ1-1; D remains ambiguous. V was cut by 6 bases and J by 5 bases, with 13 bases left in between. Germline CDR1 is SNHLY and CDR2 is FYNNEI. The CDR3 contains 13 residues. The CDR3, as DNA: TGTGCCAGCAGCCTGGGAGAGGAGACTGAAGCTTTCTTT. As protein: CASSLGEETEAFF.

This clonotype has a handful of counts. The chain's CDR3 is CSARGEGYGYTF. The CDR3 DNA is TGCAGTGCTAGAGGGGAAGGGTATGGCTACACCTTC. The chain has TRBV20-1 and TRBJ1-2; no clear D gene. Germline CDR1 and CDR2: DFQATT and SNEGSKA (reference sequence). The CDR3 runs to 12 residues. V was clipped by 1 base and J by 5 bases, with 8 bases between them.

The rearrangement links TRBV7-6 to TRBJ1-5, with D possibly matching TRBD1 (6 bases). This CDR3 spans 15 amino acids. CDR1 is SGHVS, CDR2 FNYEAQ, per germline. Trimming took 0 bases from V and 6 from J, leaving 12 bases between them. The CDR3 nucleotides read TGTGCCAGCAGCTTAGCCGGGGGGCCGAGTCAGCCCCAGCATTTT. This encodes CASSLAGGPSQPQHF.

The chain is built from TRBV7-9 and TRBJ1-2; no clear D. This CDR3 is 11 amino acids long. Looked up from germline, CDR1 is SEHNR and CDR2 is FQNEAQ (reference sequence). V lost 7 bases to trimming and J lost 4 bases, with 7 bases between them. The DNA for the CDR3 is TGTGCCAGCACCCTCGTCTATGGCTACACCTTC. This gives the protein CASTLVYGYTF.

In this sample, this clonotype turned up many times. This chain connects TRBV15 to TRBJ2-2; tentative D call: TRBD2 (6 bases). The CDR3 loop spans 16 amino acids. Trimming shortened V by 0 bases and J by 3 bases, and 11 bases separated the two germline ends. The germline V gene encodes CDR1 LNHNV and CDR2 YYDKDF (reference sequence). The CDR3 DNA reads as TGTGCCACCAGCAGAGACGTAGCGGCCCACACCGGGGAGCTGTTTTTT. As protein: CATSRDVAAHTGELFF.

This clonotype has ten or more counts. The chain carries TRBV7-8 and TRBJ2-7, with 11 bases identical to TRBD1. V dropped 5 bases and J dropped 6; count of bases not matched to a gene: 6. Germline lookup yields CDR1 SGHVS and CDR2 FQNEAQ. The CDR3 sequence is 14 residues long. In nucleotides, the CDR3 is TGTGCCAGCAGCCACGGGACAGGGGGGGCCGAGCAGTACTTC. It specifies CASSHGTGGAEQYF.

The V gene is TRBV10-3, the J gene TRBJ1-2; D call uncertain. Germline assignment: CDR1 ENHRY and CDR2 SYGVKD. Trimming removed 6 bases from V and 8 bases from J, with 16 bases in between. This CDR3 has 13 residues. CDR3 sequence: CAISNAQAGGYTF. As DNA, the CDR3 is TGTGCCATCAGCAATGCCCAAGCGGGCGGCTACACCTTC.

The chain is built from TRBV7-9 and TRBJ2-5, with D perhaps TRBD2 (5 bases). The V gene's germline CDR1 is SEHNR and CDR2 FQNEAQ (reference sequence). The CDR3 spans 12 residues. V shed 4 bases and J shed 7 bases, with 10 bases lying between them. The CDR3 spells CASSSQSGTQYF. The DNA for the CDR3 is TGTGCCAGCAGCTCCCAGAGCGGGACCCAGTACTTC.

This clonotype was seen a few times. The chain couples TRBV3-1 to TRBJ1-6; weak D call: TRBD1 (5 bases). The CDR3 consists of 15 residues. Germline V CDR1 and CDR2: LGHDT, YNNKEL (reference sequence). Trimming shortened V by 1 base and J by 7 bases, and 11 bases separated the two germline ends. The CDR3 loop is CASSQAGLGNSPLHF. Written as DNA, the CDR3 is TGTGCCAGCAGCCAAGCAGGGCTTGGGAATTCACCCCTCCACTTT.